This TCR beta chain originates from a study of beta chain features in type 1 diabetes. Notes on the study in general: Researchers could not determine here whether HLA type influences TCRB rearrangement.

This clone turned up a few times. Its antigen remains unidentified. The whole isolated RNA underwent reverse transcription, so sequencing captured expressed TCRB transcripts. Read counts averaged around 4 million for samples of naive, central memory and regulatory T cells. Assay: immunoSEQ multiplex PCR; the TCRdb copy retains only in-frame clones and omits some. The data show about 150,000 clones, around a tenth seen once. Sorting based on CD45RO/CCR7/CD25/CD127/CD95/CD27 separated CD4+ naive, central memory, regulatory and stem cell-like memory cells. V trimming: 3 bases; J trimming: 7 bases; junction bases outside the gene matches: 10. CDR3 length: 16 amino acids. Germline lookup yields CDR1 KGHSH and CDR2 LQKENI.

The V gene is TRBV18, the J gene TRBJ2-7; 12 bases line up with TRBD2. This clonotype was obtained from a man aged 18 to 30 in good health. Sequencing was performed on central memory CD4+ T cells from blood. The CDR3 DNA is TGTGCCAGCTCACCTCTCCTAGCGGGGGGGTCCCCGGAGCAGTACTTC. Translated: CASSPLLAGGSPEQYF.